This T cell receptor (beta chain) emerged from a study of early T cells in non-severe SARS-CoV-2 infection. Study background: The study sequenced bulk RNA from unsorted whole blood, with chains unpaired.

Trimming took off 0 bases at V and 4 bases at J, with 18 bases between the two ends. Germline V lookup: CDR1 SGHRS, CDR2 YFSETQ. This CDR3 comprises 17 residues. Each CDR3 protein is one row after TCRdb ran MiXCR on the 5' RACE reads. The repertoire holds tens of thousands of distinct CDR3 sequences, with 3.5% to 5.5% as singletons. This clonotype was detected a few times. J is TRBJ2-3 and V is TRBV5-1, with D uncertain. The material sequenced was whole blood, taken at baseline. The receptor's source is an adult who was a healthcare worker with PCR-confirmed SARS-CoV-2 infection or an uninfected control (not recorded which). CDR3 coding DNA: TGCGCCAGCAGCTTGGGATCCGCAACCCGAGGCTCAGATACGCAGTATTTT. Translated: CASSLGSATRGSDTQYF.